Listed below are T cell receptor beta chains from one sample, sequenced in a study of regulatory T cells in long-lasting Graves disease. TCRdb passed the multiplex PCR reads through MiXCR, listing each CDR3 protein once. Among 530,000 or so distinct CDR3 sequences, about 15% were seen once, and the ten largest hold more than 10%. These data were likewise used in another study, on T cells in Graves' hyperthyroidism and ophthalmopathy.

Specimen: peripheral blood mononuclear cells (PBMCs), collected at new diagnosis, from a patient treated with antithyroid drugs. These receptors all come from a man between 18 and 35 years old with Graves disease. Each CDR3 is given with its conserved first and last residue. Each record gives: clone size, V gene, J gene, D gene, CDR3 protein, CDR3 DNA. The D gene is left open where the match is weak. Clone size is given for some rows only: seen once, a few or many times, or a class if the clone is expanded.

many	TRBV13	TRBJ2-4	TRBD2	CASSKPLGAGGERVIQYF	TGTGCCAGCAGCAAACCCCTAGGAGCGGGAGGTGAGAGGGTCATTCAGTACTTC
few	TRBV5-6	TRBJ1-2	-	CASSSTDRGYTF	TGTGCCAGCAGCTCGACCGACAGGGGCTACACCTTC
many	TRBV5-1	TRBJ2-7	TRBD1	CASSLGDRAHEQYF	TGCGCCAGCAGCTTGGGGGACAGGGCCCACGAGCAGTACTTC
few	TRBV6-1	TRBJ1-4	-	CASSEADRGLANEKLFF	TGTGCCAGCAGTGAAGCCGACCGGGGGCTGGCTAATGAAAAACTGTTTTTT
many	TRBV6-1	TRBJ1-1	-	CASSPRQDAVAEAFF	TGTGCCAGCAGTCCGCGACAGGACGCAGTTGCTGAAGCTTTCTTT
many	TRBV7-2	TRBJ2-7	-	CASSRGQLKQYF	TGTGCCAGCAGCCGTGGACAGCTCAAGCAGTACTTC
-	TRBV3-1	TRBJ2-1	-	CVSSHLLGLDEQFF	TGTGTCAGCAGCCACCTATTAGGGCTAGATGAGCAGTTCTTC
many	TRBV11-2	TRBJ2-1	TRBD2	CASSLATRGLYNEQFF	TGTGCCAGCAGCTTAGCGACACGGGGACTATACAATGAGCAGTTCTTC
many	TRBV27	TRBJ2-7	-	CASRSGTSPGEQYF	TGTGCCAGCAGGTCCGGGACCTCCCCTGGCGAGCAGTACTTC
many	TRBV6-1	TRBJ2-4	-	CASSETGPRNIQYF	TGTGCCAGCAGCGAAACGGGACCTCGAAACATTCAGTACTTC
-	TRBV6-1	TRBJ1-4	-	CASCRQSNEKLFF	TGTGCCAGCTGCCGGCAGTCTAATGAAAAACTGTTTTTT
few	TRBV6-5	TRBJ1-3	-	CASSYDGVGNTIYF	TGTGCCAGCAGTTACGACGGGGTTGGAAACACCATATATTTT
-	TRBV15	TRBJ2-7	-	CATRLAPSREQYF	TGTGCCACCAGGCTAGCTCCCTCTCGCGAGCAGTACTTC
many	TRBV12-3/TRBV12-4	TRBJ1-2	TRBD1	CASSLARTGGGYTF	TGTGCCAGCAGTTTAGCGCGGACAGGGGGTGGCTACACCTTC
few	TRBV7-9	TRBJ2-7	TRBD2	CASSSRTSGPYEQYF	TGTGCCAGCAGCTCTCGGACTAGCGGACCCTACGAGCAGTACTTC
-	TRBV14	TRBJ1-2	TRBD1	CASSHGPGQGNAPGYGYTF	TGTGCCAGCAGCCATGGCCCGGGACAGGGGAATGCCCCGGGCTATGGCTACACCTTC
many	TRBV28	TRBJ2-7	-	CASSSPVMEQYF	TGTGCCAGCTCTTCCCCAGTAATGGAGCAGTACTTC
-	TRBV9	TRBJ2-1	TRBD2	CASSVTSAYNEQFF	TGTGCCAGCAGCGTGACTAGCGCCTACAATGAGCAGTTCTTC
many	TRBV11-2	TRBJ2-1	-	CASSFARPGAGYNEQFF	TGTGCCAGCAGCTTTGCCCGTCCCGGGGCCGGATACAATGAGCAGTTCTTC
many	TRBV2	TRBJ2-3	-	CASSRGSGASTDTQYF	TGTGCCAGCTCGCGAGGTAGCGGAGCTAGCACAGATACGCAGTATTTT
few	TRBV18	TRBJ1-1	-	CASSPGIKNSNTEAFF	TGTGCCAGCTCACCCGGTATTAAGAACTCGAACACTGAAGCTTTCTTT
many	TRBV7-3	TRBJ2-7	TRBD1	CASSLGQGNYEQYF	TGTGCCAGCAGCCTAGGACAGGGTAACTACGAGCAGTACTTC
few	TRBV5-1	TRBJ1-2	TRBD1	CASSLRGQGAPGYTF	TGCGCCAGCAGCTTGCGTGGACAGGGGGCTCCTGGCTACACCTTC
few	TRBV6-1	TRBJ1-5	-	CASSEPGPYQPQHF	TGTGCCAGCAGTGAACCGGGACCCTATCAGCCCCAGCATTTT
-	TRBV7-9	TRBJ2-2	TRBD1	CASSLAFSGTGATPGTGELFF	TGTGCCAGCAGCTTAGCGTTCTCCGGGACAGGGGCGACCCCAGGCACCGGGGAGCTGTTTTTT
-	TRBV6-1	TRBJ1-5	-	CASSPPGSPNQPQHF	TGTGCCAGCAGTCCCCCGGGGAGCCCCAATCAGCCCCAGCATTTT